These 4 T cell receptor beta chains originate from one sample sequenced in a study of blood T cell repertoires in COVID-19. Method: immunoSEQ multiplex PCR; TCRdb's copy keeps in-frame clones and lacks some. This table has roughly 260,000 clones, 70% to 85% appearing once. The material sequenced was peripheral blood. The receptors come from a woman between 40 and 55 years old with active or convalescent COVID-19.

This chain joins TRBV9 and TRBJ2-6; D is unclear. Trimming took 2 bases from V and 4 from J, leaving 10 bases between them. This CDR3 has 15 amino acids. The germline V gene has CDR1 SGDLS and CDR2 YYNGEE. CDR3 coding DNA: TGTGCCAGCAGCGTCTACCCTACGGGGGCCAACGTCCTGACTTTC. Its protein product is CASSVYPTGANVLTF. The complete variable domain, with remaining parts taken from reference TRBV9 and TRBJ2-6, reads DSGVTQTPKHLITATGQRVTLRCSPRSGDLSVYWYQQSLDQGLQFLIQYYNGEERAKGNILERFSAQQFPDLHSELNLSSLELGDSALYFCASSVYPTGANVLTFGAGSRLTVL.

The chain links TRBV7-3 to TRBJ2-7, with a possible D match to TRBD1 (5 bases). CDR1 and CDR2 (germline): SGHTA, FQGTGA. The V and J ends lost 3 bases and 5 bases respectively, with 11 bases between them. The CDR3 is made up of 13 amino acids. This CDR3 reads CASSFTRDHEQYF. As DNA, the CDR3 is TGTGCCAGCAGCTTTACCAGGGATCACGAGCAGTACTTC.

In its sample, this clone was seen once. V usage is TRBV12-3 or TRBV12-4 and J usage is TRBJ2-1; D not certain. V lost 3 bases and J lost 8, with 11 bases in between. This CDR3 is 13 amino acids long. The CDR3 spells CASSLNAEDEQFF. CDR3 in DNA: TGTGCCAGCAGTTTGAACGCCGAGGATGAGCAGTTCTTC.

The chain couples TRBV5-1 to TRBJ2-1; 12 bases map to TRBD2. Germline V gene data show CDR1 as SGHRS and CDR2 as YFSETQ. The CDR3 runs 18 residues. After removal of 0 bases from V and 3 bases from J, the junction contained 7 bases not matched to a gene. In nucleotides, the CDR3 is TGCGCCAGCAGCTTGGCCCAGGGACTAGCGGGCATCTACAATGAGCAGTTCTTC. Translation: CASSLAQGLAGIYNEQFF. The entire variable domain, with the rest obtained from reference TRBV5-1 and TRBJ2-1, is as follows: KAGVTQTPRYLIKTRGQQVTLSCSPISGHRSVSWYQQTPGQGLQFLFEYFSETQRNKGNFPGRFSGRQFSNSRSEMNVSTLELGDSALYLCASSLAQGLAGIYNEQFFGPGTRLTVL.